The source of this T cell receptor beta chain is a study of blood T cell repertoires in COVID-19. At the level of the study: There were acute and convalescent COVID-19 samples, and they came from the United States, Italy and Spain.

This CDR3 has 16 amino acids. Per the germline V gene, CDR1 is MNHEY and CDR2 is SVGAGI. The germline V and J ends were trimmed by 2 bases and 7 bases, with 18 bases remaining between them. This clone ranks as medium-sized (0.01 to 0.1%). The authors' processing: Amplification with reference gene primers provided the estimates of nucleated cell counts. Clones were read by immunoSEQ multiplex PCR, and TCRdb kept only the in-frame ones, dropping some. V and J calls and clone size are those listed in that table; D and trimming were worked out from the DNA. The table records some 8,000 clones, around 79% of them present only once.

The TCR was taken from a human donor in a cohort sampled during active COVID-19. Sequencing was carried out using peripheral blood. The gene calls are TRBV6-5 and TRBJ1-3; D remains unclear. The CDR3 nucleotides read TGTGCCAGCAGTTACGGTCCGGCGGGCCGCGAGAACACCATATATTTT. Amino acids: CASSYGPAGRENTIYF.